This passage covers 19 T cell receptor beta chains from one sample sequenced in a study of T cell responses to AZD1222 COVID-19 vaccine. The assay was immunoSEQ multiplex PCR, and TCRdb's table has in-frame clones only and misses some. This sample has 99,000 or so clones, with nearly 90% found just once. This specimen consisted of peripheral blood, obtained on day 0 of AZD1222 vaccination. These receptors were obtained from an adult in good health.

Details on this clone: At one end, the junction sequence differs from germline, possibly due to a read error. V usage is TRBV5-1 and J usage is TRBJ2-1; TRBD2 is a possible D gene (9 bases). The CDR3 has 19 amino acids. Germline loops: CDR1 SGHRS, CDR2 YFSETQ. The CDR3 DNA reads TGTGCCAGCAGCTTGGGCCAGGGGGCTTGGACTAGCGTATACAATGAGCAGTTCTTC. It codes for CASSLGQGAWTSVYNEQFF.

The chain combines TRBV11-1 with TRBJ1-2; possible D gene TRBD1, 6 bases. V lost 5 bases, J lost 5 bases, and 18 bases lay in between. The V gene's germline CDR1 is SGHAT and CDR2 FQDESV (reference sequence). This CDR3 contains 15 residues. The CDR3 nucleotides read TGTGCCAGCAGCGGCGGACAGCCACAGTGGTATGGCTACACCTTC. Protein: CASSGGQPQWYGYTF.

This rearrangement joins TRBV19 to TRBJ1-2, with 8 nucleotides matching TRBD1. CDR1 is LNHDA, CDR2 SQIVND, per germline (reference sequence). This CDR3 is 15 amino acids long. V trimming: 0 bases; J trimming: 5 bases; junction bases outside the gene matches: 5. This chain's CDR3 is CASSIDQGARYGYTF. The CDR3 DNA is TGTGCCAGTAGTATAGATCAGGGGGCCCGATATGGCTACACCTTC. The entire variable domain, with the rest obtained from reference TRBV19 and TRBJ1-2, is as follows: DGGITQSPKYLFRKEGQNVTLSCEQNLNHDAMYWYRQDPGQGLRLIYYSQIVNDFQKGDIAEGYSVSREKKESFPLTVTSAQKNPTAFYLCASSIDQGARYGYTFGSGTRLTVV.

Concerning this clone itself: The junction departs from the called germline gene at one end, perhaps through a read error. The chain is built from TRBV5-1 and TRBJ1-2; weak D call: TRBD1 (6 bases). CDR1 and CDR2 (germline): SGHRS, YFSETQ. There are 19 residues in the CDR3. In DNA, the CDR3 is TGTGCCAGCAGCTCTCCTCGGGGCCTGGACAGTCTAGCTAACTATGGCTACACCTTC. Translated: CASSSPRGLDSLANYGYTF.

The CDR3 spells CAWSKGETSYNEQFF. CDR3 nucleotide sequence: TGTGCCTGGTCCAAAGGGGAAACCTCCTACAATGAGCAGTTCTTC. The chain joins TRBV30 to TRBJ2-1, with TRBD1 as a possible D gene (5 bases). The CDR3 totals 15 residues. The germline V gene encodes CDR1 GTSNPN and CDR2 SVGIG (reference sequence). V shed 5 bases and J shed 0 bases, with 14 bases lying between them.

Comments on this clone: This CDR3 is also generated by other DNA sequences in the sample. Written as DNA, the CDR3 is TGTGCCAGTAGTATCTACGAGAACACTGAAGCTTTCTTT. Encoded protein: CASSIYENTEAFF. This chain uses TRBV19 with TRBJ1-1; D unclear. V was pared by 3 bases and J by 1 base, with 6 bases between. The germline gives CDR1 LNHDA, CDR2 SQIVND (reference sequence). The CDR3 length is 13 residues.

This clone was seen only a few times. The rearrangement links TRBV4-1 to TRBJ1-2; no reliable D call. There are 14 residues in the CDR3. Germline V lookup: CDR1 MGHRA, CDR2 YSYEKL. V was shortened by 0 bases and J by 6 bases, with 11 bases between the two germline ends. In DNA, the CDR3 is TGCGCCAGCAGCCAAGATTCGCCAGGCCATGGCTACACCTTC. It codes for CASSQDSPGHGYTF.

This chain uses TRBV5-1 with TRBJ2-1; D possibly corresponds to TRBD1 (5 bases). The V gene lost 1 base and the J gene lost 12 bases, with 11 bases spanning the gap. This CDR3 contains 12 residues. Germline CDR1 and CDR2: SGHRS and YFSETQ. CDR3 in amino acids: CASSLPGMVQFF. As DNA, the CDR3 is TGCGCCAGCAGCTTGCCAGGGATGGTGCAGTTCTTC.

This clone has a handful of counts. The chain has TRBV12-5 and TRBJ1-1; tentative D call: TRBD1 (6 bases). CDR1 is LGHNT, CDR2 FRNRAP, per germline. V lost 1 base and J lost 6, with 12 bases in between. CDR3 length: 14 amino acids. This CDR3 reads CASGLGGLAAEAFF. The CDR3 DNA reads as TGTGCTAGTGGTTTGGGGGGGCTTGCAGCTGAAGCTTTCTTT.

This clone appeared a single time. V gene TRBV13 combines with J gene TRBJ2-3, with 14 bases that match TRBD2. CDR1 is PRHDT, CDR2 FYEKMQ, per germline (reference sequence). This CDR3 has 18 amino acids. V lost 5 bases to trimming and J lost 2 bases; unmatched junction nucleotides: 9. The CDR3 loop reads CASSPRLGLAGVTDTQYF. DNA of the CDR3: TGTGCCAGCAGCCCGCGCCTGGGACTAGCGGGGGTCACAGATACGCAGTATTTT.

The CDR3 DNA follows: TGTGCCAGCAGACCGACAGGGGTCAGCCAAAGGACGCAGTATTTT. It translates to CASRPTGVSQRTQYF. V gene TRBV6-5 combines with J gene TRBJ2-3; TRBD1 matches at 8 bases. Germline V gene sequence: CDR1 MNHEY, CDR2 SVGAGI. V dropped 6 bases and J dropped 9; count of bases not matched to a gene: 14. The CDR3 runs 15 residues.

The rearrangement joins TRBV10-2 to TRBJ2-7; the D gene is possibly TRBD1 (5 bases). V lost 7 bases to trimming and J lost 4 bases, with 20 bases between them. Per germline, CDR1 WSHSY and CDR2 SAAADI. The CDR3 totals 15 residues. CDR3 DNA sequence: TGCGCCAGCACCTTTGACAGCCCAGGCTTGTACGAGCAGTACGTC. Amino acids: CASTFDSPGLYEQYV.

This chain joins TRBV7-2 and TRBJ2-5; TRBD2 is a possible D gene (6 bases). The CDR3 sequence is 14 residues long. Per germline, CDR1 SGHTA and CDR2 FQGNSA. Trimming cost V 1 base and J 5 bases, with 11 bases left between them. This CDR3 reads CASSLVGGYETQYF. CDR3 coding DNA: TGTGCCAGCAGCTTAGTCGGGGGATATGAGACCCAGTACTTC.

This clone is a singleton in its sample. The V call is TRBV14, the J call TRBJ2-7, with 14 bases fitting TRBD2. There are 17 residues in the CDR3. The germline V gene encodes CDR1 SGHDN and CDR2 FVKESK. The V gene end was trimmed by 3 bases and the J gene end by 7 bases; junction bases not matched to a gene: 11. In nucleotides, the CDR3 is TGTGCCAGCAGCCAGGGGGGACTAGCGGGAGTCTTGGGAGAGCAGTACGTC. The encoded protein is CASSQGGLAGVLGEQYV.

The V gene is TRBV6-1, the J gene TRBJ2-5, with 11 bases matching TRBD2. The CDR3 extends over 16 amino acids. V trimming: 4 bases; J trimming: 4 bases; junction bases outside the gene matches: 8. The V gene's germline CDR1 is MNHNS and CDR2 SASEGT. CDR3 DNA sequence: TGTGCCAGCAGTGGACGATTTGGACTAGCGGGAGAGACCCAGTACTTC. It is translated as CASSGRFGLAGETQYF.

This clone showed up just once. The J gene is TRBJ2-2, the V gene TRBV7-2, with a tentative D call TRBD2 (6 bases). CDR3 length: 14 residues. The V end lost 0 bases, the J end lost 6 bases, and 8 bases lay between the germline ends. Germline assignment: CDR1 SGHTA and CDR2 FQGNSA. CDR3 sequence: CASSLAWGAGELFF. The CDR3 coding sequence is TGTGCCAGCAGCTTAGCCTGGGGGGCCGGGGAGCTGTTTTTT. Filled out from reference TRBV7-2 and TRBJ2-2, the complete variable domain reads GAGVSQSPSNKVTEKGKDVELRCDPISGHTALYWYRQSLGQGLEFLIYFQGNSAPDKSGLPSDRFSAERTGGSVSTLTIQRTQQEDSAVYLCASSLAWGAGELFFGEGSRLTVL.

The chain uses TRBV5-4 and TRBJ2-1; D gene ambiguous. Deletions cut 4 bases from V and 0 bases from J, with 5 bases between. The germline V gene encodes CDR1 SGHNT and CDR2 YYREEE (reference sequence). The CDR3 has 13 amino acids. In nucleotides, the CDR3 is TGTGCCAGCAGCCATCGCTCCTACAATGAGCAGTTCTTC. This codes for CASSHRSYNEQFF. Filled out from reference TRBV5-4 and TRBJ2-1, the complete variable domain reads ETGVTQSPTHLIKTRGQQVTLRCSSQSGHNTVSWYQQALGQGPQFIFQYYREEENGRGNFPPRFSGLQFPNYSSELNVNALELDDSALYLCASSHRSYNEQFFGPGTRLTVL.

J is TRBJ1-2 and V is TRBV29-1, with TRBD1 matching over 7 bases. V gave up 8 bases and J gave up 2 bases; unmatched junction bases: 14. This CDR3 has 15 amino acids. Germline CDR1 SQVTM, CDR2 ANQGSEA. The CDR3 bases are TGCAGCTTCGAGAGGGGGCTCGAGGACAACTATGGCTACACCTTC. Translated, it gives CSFERGLEDNYGYTF.

This clone was observed a handful of times. The CDR3, as DNA: TGTGCCAGCAGCCCAGGGTCCGGGACAGGAGACCTCAATCAGCCCCAGCATTTT. Translated: CASSPGSGTGDLNQPQHF. The rearrangement links TRBV7-9 to TRBJ1-5; 8 bases align to TRBD1. The CDR3 length is 18 residues. The V segment lost 5 bases and the J segment 3 bases; nucleotides outside the gene matches: 15. Looked up from germline, CDR1 is SEHNR and CDR2 is FQNEAQ (reference sequence).